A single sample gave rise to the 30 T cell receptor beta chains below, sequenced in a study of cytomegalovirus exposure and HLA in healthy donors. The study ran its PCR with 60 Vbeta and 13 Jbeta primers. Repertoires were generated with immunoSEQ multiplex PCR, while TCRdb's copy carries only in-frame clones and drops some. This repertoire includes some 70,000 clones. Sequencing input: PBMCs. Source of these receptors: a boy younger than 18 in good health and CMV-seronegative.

CDR3 DNA: TGTGCTAGTGGTGGACAGGGGATTGACGGCCAGCCCCAGCATTTT. It codes for CASGGQGIDGQPQHF. The V gene is TRBV12-5, the J gene TRBJ1-5, with 9 bases fitting TRBD1. This CDR3 contains 15 residues. The germline V gene encodes CDR1 LGHNT and CDR2 FRNRAP. Trimming at V came to 5 bases and at J to 7 bases, leaving 9 bases not matched to a gene.

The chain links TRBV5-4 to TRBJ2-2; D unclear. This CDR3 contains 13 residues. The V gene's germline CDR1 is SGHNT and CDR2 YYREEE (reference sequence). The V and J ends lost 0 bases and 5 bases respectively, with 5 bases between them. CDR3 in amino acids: CASSLVGTGELFF. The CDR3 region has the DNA TGTGCCAGCAGCTTGGTCGGGACCGGGGAGCTGTTTTTT. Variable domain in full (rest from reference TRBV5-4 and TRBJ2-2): ETGVTQSPTHLIKTRGQQVTLRCSSQSGHNTVSWYQQALGQGPQFIFQYYREEENGRGNFPPRFSGLQFPNYSSELNVNALELDDSALYLCASSLVGTGELFFGEGSRLTVL.

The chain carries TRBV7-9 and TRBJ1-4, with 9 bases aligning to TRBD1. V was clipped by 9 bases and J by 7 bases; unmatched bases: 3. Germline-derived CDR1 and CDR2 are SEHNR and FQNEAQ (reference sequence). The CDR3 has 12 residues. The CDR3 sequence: CASGTGSEKLFF. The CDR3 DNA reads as TGTGCCAGTGGGACAGGGTCTGAAAAACTGTTTTTT. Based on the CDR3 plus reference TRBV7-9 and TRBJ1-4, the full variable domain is DTGVSQNPRHKITKRGQNVTFRCDPISEHNRLYWYRQTLGQGPEFLTYFQNEAQLEKSRLLSDRFSAERPKGSFSTLEIQRTEQGDSAMYLCASGTGSEKLFFGSGTQLSVL.

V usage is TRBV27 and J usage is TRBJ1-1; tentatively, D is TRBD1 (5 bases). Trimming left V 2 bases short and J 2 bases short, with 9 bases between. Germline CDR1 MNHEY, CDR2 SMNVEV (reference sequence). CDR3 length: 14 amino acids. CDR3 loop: CASSLRGSNTEAFF. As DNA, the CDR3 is TGTGCCAGCAGTTTAAGGGGATCAAACACTGAAGCTTTCTTT.

In DNA form, the CDR3 reads TGCAGCGCTAAAAGAGAATACAGGGGAAATGAGCAGTTCTTC. Amino acid sequence: CSAKREYRGNEQFF. V is TRBV29-1 and J is TRBJ2-1; 7 nucleotides line up with TRBD1. CDR3 size: 14 residues. The germline gives CDR1 SQVTM, CDR2 ANQGSEA. V gave up 7 bases and J gave up 7 bases; unmatched junction bases: 13.

The CDR3 here is CASSFGRSKQAYEQYF. The CDR3, as DNA: TGTGCCAGCAGCTTCGGACGGAGCAAACAGGCCTACGAGCAGTACTTC. The chain combines TRBV5-4 with TRBJ2-7, with D maybe TRBD1 (5 bases). This CDR3 contains 16 residues. Germline CDR1 SGHNT, CDR2 YYREEE (reference sequence). Trimming stripped 2 bases from V and 2 bases from J, with 17 bases between.

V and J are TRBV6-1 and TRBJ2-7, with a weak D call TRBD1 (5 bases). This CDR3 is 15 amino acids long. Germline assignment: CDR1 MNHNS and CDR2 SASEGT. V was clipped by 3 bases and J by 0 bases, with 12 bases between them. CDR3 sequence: CASSEERQFSYEQYF. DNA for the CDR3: TGTGCCAGCAGTGAGGAGAGACAGTTCTCCTACGAGCAGTACTTC.

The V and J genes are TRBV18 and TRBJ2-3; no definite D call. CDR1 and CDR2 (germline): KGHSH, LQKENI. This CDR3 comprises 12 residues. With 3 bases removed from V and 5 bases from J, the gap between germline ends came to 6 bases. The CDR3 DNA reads TGTGCCAGCTCACCGAGAGAAGATACGCAGTATTTT. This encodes CASSPREDTQYF.

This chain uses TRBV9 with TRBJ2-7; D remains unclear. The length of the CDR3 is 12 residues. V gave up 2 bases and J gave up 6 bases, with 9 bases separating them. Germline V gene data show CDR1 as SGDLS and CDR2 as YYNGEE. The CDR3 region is CASSVGASEQYF. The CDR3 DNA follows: TGTGCCAGCAGCGTTGGAGCATCCGAGCAGTACTTC.

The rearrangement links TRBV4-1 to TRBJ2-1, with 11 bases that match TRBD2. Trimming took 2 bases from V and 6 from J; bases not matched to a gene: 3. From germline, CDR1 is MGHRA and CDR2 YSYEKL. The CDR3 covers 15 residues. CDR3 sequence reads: CASSQSLAGGNEQFF. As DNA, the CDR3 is TGCGCCAGCAGCCAATCCCTAGCGGGAGGCAATGAGCAGTTCTTC.

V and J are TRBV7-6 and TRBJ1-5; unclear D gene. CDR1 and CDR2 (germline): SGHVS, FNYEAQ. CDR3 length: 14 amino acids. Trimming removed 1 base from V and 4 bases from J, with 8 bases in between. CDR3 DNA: TGTGCCAGCAGCTTAGTAACAGATAATCAGCCCCAGCATTTT. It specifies CASSLVTDNQPQHF.

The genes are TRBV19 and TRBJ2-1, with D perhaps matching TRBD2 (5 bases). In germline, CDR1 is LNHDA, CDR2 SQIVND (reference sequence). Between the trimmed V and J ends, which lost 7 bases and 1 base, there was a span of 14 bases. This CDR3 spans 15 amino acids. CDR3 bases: TGTGCCAGTACTACTAACGGGGTTTCCTACAATGAGCAGTTCTTC. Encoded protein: CASTTNGVSYNEQFF.

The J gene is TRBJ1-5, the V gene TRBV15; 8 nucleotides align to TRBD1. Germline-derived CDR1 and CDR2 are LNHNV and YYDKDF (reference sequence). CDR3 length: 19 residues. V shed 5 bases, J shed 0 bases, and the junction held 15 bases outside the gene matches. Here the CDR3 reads CATSAESGQEVYSNQPQHF. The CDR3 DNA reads TGTGCCACCAGCGCCGAATCGGGACAGGAGGTTTATAGCAATCAGCCCCAGCATTTT.

The CDR3 nucleotides are TGCGCCAGCAGCCCGTCCCTGGTGACAGGGAGCCCCGGGGAGCTGTTTTTT. Translated, it gives CASSPSLVTGSPGELFF. The V and J genes are TRBV4-1 and TRBJ2-2, with 7 bases matching TRBD1. Germline lookup yields CDR1 MGHRA and CDR2 YSYEKL. The V segment lost 4 bases and the J segment 6 bases; nucleotides outside the gene matches: 14. This CDR3 comprises 17 residues.

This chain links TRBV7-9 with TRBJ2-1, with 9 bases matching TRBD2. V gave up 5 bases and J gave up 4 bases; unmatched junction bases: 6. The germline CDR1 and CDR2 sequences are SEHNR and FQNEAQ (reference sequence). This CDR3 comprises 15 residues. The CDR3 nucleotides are TGTGCCAGCAGCCCGTCCCTAGCGGGGTACAATGAGCAGTTCTTC. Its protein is CASSPSLAGYNEQFF. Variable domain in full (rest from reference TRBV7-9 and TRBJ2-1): DTGVSQNPRHKITKRGQNVTFRCDPISEHNRLYWYRQTLGQGPEFLTYFQNEAQLEKSRLLSDRFSAERPKGSFSTLEIQRTEQGDSAMYLCASSPSLAGYNEQFFGPGTRLTVL.

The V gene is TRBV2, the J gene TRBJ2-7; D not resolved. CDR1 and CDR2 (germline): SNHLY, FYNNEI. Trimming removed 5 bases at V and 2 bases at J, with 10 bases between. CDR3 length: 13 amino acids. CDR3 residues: CASSRQNAYEQYF. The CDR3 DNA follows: TGTGCCAGCAGTCGACAAAACGCCTACGAGCAGTACTTC.

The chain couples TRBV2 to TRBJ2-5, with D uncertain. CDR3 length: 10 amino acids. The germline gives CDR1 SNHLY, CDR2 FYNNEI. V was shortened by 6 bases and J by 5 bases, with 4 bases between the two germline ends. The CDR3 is CASSVETQYF. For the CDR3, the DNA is TGTGCCAGCAGCGTCGAGACCCAGTACTTC.

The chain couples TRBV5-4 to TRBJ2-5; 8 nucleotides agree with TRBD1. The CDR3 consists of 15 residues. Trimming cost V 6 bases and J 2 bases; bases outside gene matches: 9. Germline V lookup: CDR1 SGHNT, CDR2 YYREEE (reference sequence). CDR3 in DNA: TGTGCCAGCACCCCCGACAGGGGCCCACAAGAGACCCAGTACTTC. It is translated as CASTPDRGPQETQYF.

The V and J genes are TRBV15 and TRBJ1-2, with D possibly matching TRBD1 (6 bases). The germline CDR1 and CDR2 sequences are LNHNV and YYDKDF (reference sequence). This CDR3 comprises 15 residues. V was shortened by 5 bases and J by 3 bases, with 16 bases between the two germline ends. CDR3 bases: TGTGCCACCAGCCGAGGACAGAAGCGGGACTATGGCTACACCTTC. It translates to CATSRGQKRDYGYTF.

The CDR3 protein is CASSADRESPNTEAFF. The CDR3 DNA reads as TGTGCCAGCAGCGCAGACAGGGAATCCCCCAACACTGAAGCTTTCTTT. The V gene is TRBV9, the J gene TRBJ1-1; 7 nucleotides agree with TRBD1. Germline V gives CDR1 SGDLS, CDR2 YYNGEE. This CDR3 region has 16 residues. The J segment lost 2 bases and the V segment lost 3 bases, leaving 10 bases of the junction unmatched.

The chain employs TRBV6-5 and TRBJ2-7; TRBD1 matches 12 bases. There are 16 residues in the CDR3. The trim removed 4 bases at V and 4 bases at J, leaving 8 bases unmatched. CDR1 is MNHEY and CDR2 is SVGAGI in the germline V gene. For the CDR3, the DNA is TGTGCCAGCAGTTCATCCGGGACAGGGGGCATGTACGAGCAGTACTTC. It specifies CASSSSGTGGMYEQYF.

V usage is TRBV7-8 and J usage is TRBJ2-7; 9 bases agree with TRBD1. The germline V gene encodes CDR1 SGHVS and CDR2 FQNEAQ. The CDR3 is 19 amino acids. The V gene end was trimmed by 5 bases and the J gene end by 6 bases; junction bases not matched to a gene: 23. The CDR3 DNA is TGTGCCAGCAGCCCGTCTCGATCAGAAACAGGGGGCGCTTGGGGCGAGCAGTACTTC. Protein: CASSPSRSETGGAWGEQYF.

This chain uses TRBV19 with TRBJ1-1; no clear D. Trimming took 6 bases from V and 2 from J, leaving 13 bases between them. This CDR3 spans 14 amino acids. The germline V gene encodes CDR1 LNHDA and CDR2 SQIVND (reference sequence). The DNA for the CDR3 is TGTGCCAGTAGACCCGACATTTACAACACTGAAGCTTTCTTT. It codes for CASRPDIYNTEAFF.

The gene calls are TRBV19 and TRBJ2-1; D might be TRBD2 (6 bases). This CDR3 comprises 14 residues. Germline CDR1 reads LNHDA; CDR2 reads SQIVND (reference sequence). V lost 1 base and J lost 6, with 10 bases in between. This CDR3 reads CASSIGGRSNEQFF. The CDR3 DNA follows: TGTGCCAGTAGTATAGGGGGGAGGTCCAATGAGCAGTTCTTC.

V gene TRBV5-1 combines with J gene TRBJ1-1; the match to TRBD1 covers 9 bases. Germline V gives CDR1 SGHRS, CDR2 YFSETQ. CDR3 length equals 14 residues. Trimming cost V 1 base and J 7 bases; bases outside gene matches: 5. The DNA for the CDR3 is TGCGCCAGCAGCTTGACACAGGGGGCGTATGAAGCTTTCTTT. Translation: CASSLTQGAYEAFF.

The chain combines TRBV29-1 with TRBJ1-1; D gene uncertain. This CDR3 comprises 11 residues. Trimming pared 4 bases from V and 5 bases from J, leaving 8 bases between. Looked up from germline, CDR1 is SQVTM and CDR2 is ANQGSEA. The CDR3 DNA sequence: TGCAGCGTTGTGGGAGAGACTGAAGCTTTCTTT. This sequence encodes CSVVGETEAFF.

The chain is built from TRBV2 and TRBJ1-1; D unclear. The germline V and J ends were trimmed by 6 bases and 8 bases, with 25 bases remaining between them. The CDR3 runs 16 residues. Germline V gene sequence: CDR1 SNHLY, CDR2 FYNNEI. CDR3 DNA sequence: TGTGCCAGCAGCTTCTCCCCGGTACCATCTCTCCCGGAAGCTTTCTTT. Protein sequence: CASSFSPVPSLPEAFF.

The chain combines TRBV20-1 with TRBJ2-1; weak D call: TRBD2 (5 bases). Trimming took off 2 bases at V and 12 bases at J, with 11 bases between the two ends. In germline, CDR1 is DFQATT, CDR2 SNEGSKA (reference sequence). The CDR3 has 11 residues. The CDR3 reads CSARIGEGQFF. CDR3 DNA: TGCAGTGCTAGAATCGGAGAGGGGCAGTTCTTC.

The CDR3 spells CASSLWTGAGSTEAFF. CDR3 sequence (DNA): TGTGCCAGCAGCCTATGGACAGGGGCCGGGAGCACTGAAGCTTTCTTT. The chain employs TRBV5-8 and TRBJ1-1; 9 nucleotides line up with TRBD1. The V and J ends lost 4 bases and 4 bases, in that order; junction bases with no gene match: 11. The CDR3 length is 16 residues. Germline CDR1 is SGHTS and CDR2 is YDEGEE. Combining the CDR3 with reference TRBV5-8 and TRBJ1-1 gives the whole variable domain EAGVTQSPTHLIKTRGQQATLRCSPISGHTSVYWYQQALGLGLQFLLWYDEGEERNRGNFPPRFSGRQFPNYSSELNVNALELEDSALYLCASSLWTGAGSTEAFFGQGTRLTVV.

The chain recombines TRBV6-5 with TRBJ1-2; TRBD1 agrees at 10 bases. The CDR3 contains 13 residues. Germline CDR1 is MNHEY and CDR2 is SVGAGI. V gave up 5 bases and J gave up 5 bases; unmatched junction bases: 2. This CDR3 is CASSGQGEYGYTF. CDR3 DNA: TGTGCCAGCAGTGGACAGGGGGAGTATGGCTACACCTTC.